A selection of T cell receptor beta chains follows, all from one sample in a study of blood T cell repertoires in COVID-19. Measured with immunoSEQ multiplex PCR; TCRdb has only the in-frame clones, and not every one. Found here are some 220,000 clones, 80% to 90% of them singletons; the top ten hold roughly 2.8%. What was sequenced was peripheral blood. The receptors come from a man over 45 who had recovered from COVID-19. Each CDR3 is given with its conserved first and last residue. The D gene is left open where the match is weak. Some rows have no size entry. The others give once, few or many, or a class for an expanded clone.

TRBJ2-7 TRBV5-1 . . CASSPGQTRPYEQYF TGCGCCAGCAGCCCCGGACAGACGAGGCCCTACGAGCAGTACTTC
TRBJ2-7 TRBV24-1 . . CATSRGDSYEQYF TGTGCCACCAGCAGGGGAGACTCCTACGAGCAGTACTTC
TRBJ2-1 TRBV28 . . CASSLPSADEQFF TGTGCCAGCAGTTTACCGAGCGCAGACGAGCAGTTCTTC
TRBJ2-1 TRBV9 TRBD2 . CASSVVGGGPYNEQFF TGTGCCAGCAGCGTAGTCGGGGGAGGGCCGTACAATGAGCAGTTCTTC
TRBJ2-3 TRBV7-9 TRBD2 . CASSTTGLAITDTQYF TGTGCCAGCAGCACTACGGGACTAGCGATCACAGATACGCAGTATTTT
TRBJ2-7 TRBV28 TRBD1 . CASSSPRQGAGYEQYF TGTGCCAGCAGTTCGCCAAGACAGGGGGCTGGTTACGAGCAGTACTTC
TRBJ2-1 TRBV29-1 TRBD2 . CSVEASGTSYNEQFF TGCAGCGTTGAGGCCTCCGGGACTAGCTACAATGAGCAGTTCTTC
TRBJ1-1 TRBV29-1 TRBD1 . CSVDPTGAAFF TGCAGCGTTGACCCGACAGGGGCGGCTTTCTTT
TRBJ2-2 TRBV6-7 TRBD1 . CASRLHRDSTGELFF TGTGCCAGCAGGCTACACCGGGACAGCACCGGGGAGCTGTTTTTT
TRBJ1-5 TRBV5-5 . . CASSPGMGRNQPQHF TGTGCCAGCAGCCCAGGGATGGGAAGGAATCAGCCCCAGCATTTT
TRBJ2-7 TRBV28 TRBD2 . CASSPISGSGDEQYF TGTGCCAGCAGCCCCATTAGCGGGAGTGGCGACGAGCAGTACTTC
TRBJ2-7 TRBV5-5 TRBD1 few CASSSAGTGNLQYF TGTGCCAGCAGCTCTGCCGGGACAGGGAATCTGCAGTACTTC
TRBJ2-5 TRBV6-5 TRBD2 . CASGRLAGQETQYF TGTGCCAGCGGAAGACTAGCGGGACAAGAGACCCAGTACTTC
TRBJ2-1 TRBV7-2 TRBD2 . CASSPRDYIYNEQFF TGTGCCAGCAGCCCCCGGGACTACATCTACAATGAGCAGTTCTTC
TRBJ2-1 TRBV6-5 TRBD2 . CASSPGLAGYEQFF TGTGCCAGCAGTCCCGGACTAGCGGGATATGAGCAGTTCTTC
TRBJ2-2 TRBV5-1 TRBD2 . CASSLGSGANTGELFF TGCGCCAGCAGCTTGGGTAGCGGGGCGAACACCGGGGAGCTGTTTTTT
TRBJ2-3 TRBV30 TRBD1 once CAWKRQGTPTDTQYF TGTGCCTGGAAAAGACAGGGGACACCCACAGATACGCAGTATTTT
TRBJ2-7 TRBV11-2 . . CASSLDRRLSYEQYF TGTGCCAGCAGCTTAGATCGGAGACTGAGCTACGAGCAGTACTTC
TRBJ1-1 TRBV28 . . CASTQNTEAFF TGTGCCAGCACCCAGAACACTGAAGCTTTCTTT
TRBJ2-3 TRBV6-5 . . CASSLLRTPGDTQYF TGTGCCAGCAGTCTCCTCCGTACTCCGGGAGATACGCAGTATTTT
TRBJ1-5 TRBV18 TRBD1 . CASSPSGRGNQPQHF TGTGCCAGCTCACCAAGCGGCAGGGGGAATCAGCCCCAGCATTTT
TRBJ1-6 TRBV9 . . CASSAEQGNNSPLHF TGTGCCAGCAGCGCCGAACAGGGAAATAATTCACCCCTCCACTTT
TRBJ1-4 TRBV7-2 . . CASSSQTNEKLFF TGTGCCAGCAGCTCCCAGACTAATGAAAAACTGTTTTTT
TRBJ2-3 TRBV27 . few CASSSLGDTQYF TGTGCCAGCAGTTCTCTAGGAGATACGCAGTATTTT
TRBJ1-3 TRBV30 . . CAWNLRGLGNTIYF TGTGCCTGGAATCTTAGGGGGTTGGGAAACACCATATATTTT
TRBJ1-1 TRBV19 . . CASTPRGVYTEAFF TGTGCCAGTACTCCTAGGGGCGTTTATACTGAAGCTTTCTTT
TRBJ2-7 TRBV30 TRBD1 . CAFDRARSHEQYF TGTGCCTTTGACAGGGCGCGTTCCCACGAGCAGTACTTC
TRBJ2-3 TRBV20-1 TRBD2 once CSASSGGRSTDTQYF TGCAGTGCTAGTTCGGGCGGGAGGTCCACAGATACGCAGTATTTT
TRBJ2-3 TRBV5-6 . . CASSLARVSTDTQYF TGTGCCAGCAGCTTGGCCAGGGTGAGCACAGATACGCAGTATTTT
TRBJ1-2 TRBV19 . . CASKQALGFYYGYTF TGTGCCAGTAAGCAGGCCTTGGGTTTTTACTATGGCTACACCTTC
TRBJ1-6 TRBV6-5 TRBD1 . CASSYSYGTGDSPLHF TGTGCCAGCAGTTACTCGTATGGGACAGGGGATTCACCCCTCCACTTT
TRBJ1-3 TRBV9 . once CASSEDSFSGNTIYF TGTGCCAGCAGCGAAGACTCCTTCTCTGGAAACACCATATATTTT
TRBJ1-4 TRBV28 . few CASSSPGGATNEKLFF TGTGCCAGCAGTTCTCCCGGGGGTGCAACTAATGAAAAACTGTTTTTT
TRBJ2-7 TRBV18 . . CASSPSTGVPGEQYF TGTGCCAGCTCACCTAGTACCGGGGTCCCCGGCGAGCAGTACTTC
TRBJ2-7 TRBV5-1 . few CASSIQGEDEQYF TGCGCCAGCAGCATCCAGGGGGAGGACGAGCAGTACTTC
TRBJ1-5 TRBV3-1/TRBV3-2 . once CASSQGQFNQPQHF TGTGCCAGCAGCCAAGGACAATTCAATCAGCCCCAGCATTTT
TRBJ2-3 TRBV5-4 . . CASSLELASSTDTQYF TGTGCCAGCAGCTTGGAACTAGCCAGTAGCACAGATACGCAGTATTTT
TRBJ2-1 TRBV23-1 TRBD1 . CASSLRDRDYNEQFF TGCGCCAGCAGTCTCCGGGACAGGGACTACAATGAGCAGTTCTTC
TRBJ2-7 TRBV9 TRBD2 . CASSVGASGHEQYF TGTGCCAGCAGCGTAGGGGCTAGCGGGCACGAGCAGTACTTC
TRBJ2-1 TRBV4-2 TRBD2 . CASSQDAGAGYNEQFF TGTGCCAGCAGCCAAGATGCGGGAGCGGGGTACAATGAGCAGTTCTTC
TRBJ1-2 TRBV6-6 TRBD1 . CASSSTGTGDLSGYTF TGTGCCAGCAGTTCCACCGGGACAGGGGATTTGAGCGGCTACACCTTC
TRBJ2-2 TRBV6-5 . . CASSYSVGGAGELFF TGTGCCAGCAGTTACTCTGTCGGAGGGGCCGGGGAGCTGTTTTTT
TRBJ2-5 TRBV27 TRBD1 . CASSTQGIQTQYF TGTGCCAGCAGTACACAGGGGATACAGACCCAGTACTTC
TRBJ2-3 TRBV27 . . CATRTRVTDTQYF TGTGCCACCCGCACCCGAGTGACAGATACGCAGTATTTT
TRBJ2-3 TRBV9 . . CASSAPVTDTQYF TGTGCCAGCAGCGCCCCCGTCACAGATACGCAGTATTTT
TRBJ2-2 TRBV5-1 TRBD2 . CASSLRTLAGGTNTGELFF TGCGCCAGCAGCTTGAGGACCCTAGCGGGAGGAACGAACACCGGGGAGCTGTTTTTT
TRBJ2-3 TRBV2 . . CASSDRGSDTDTQYF TGTGCCAGCAGTGACAGGGGCAGTGACACAGATACGCAGTATTTT
TRBJ2-5 TRBV10-3 TRBD1 . CAISGTWGGQGRGETQYF TGTGCCATCAGTGGGACGTGGGGGGGACAGGGGCGCGGAGAGACCCAGTACTTC
TRBJ2-1 TRBV5-1 TRBD2 . CASSWAGGSSYNEQFF TGCGCCAGCAGCTGGGCGGGAGGGAGTTCCTACAATGAGCAGTTCTTC
TRBJ2-5 TRBV12-5 TRBD1 . CASGTGTGGRETQYF TGTGCTAGTGGCACCGGGACAGGGGGGCGGGAGACCCAGTACTTC
TRBJ2-7 TRBV10-3 TRBD2 . CAISESWASGSSYEQYF TGTGCCATCAGTGAGTCATGGGCTAGCGGGAGCTCCTACGAGCAGTACTTC
TRBJ1-5 TRBV18 TRBD1 many CASLGQGRNQPQHF TGTGCCAGCTTAGGACAGGGTCGTAATCAGCCCCAGCATTTT
TRBJ2-7 TRBV10-1 TRBD2 . CASSDLRLAGVSSEQYF TGCGCCAGCAGTGACCTACGACTAGCGGGAGTATCCTCCGAGCAGTACTTC
TRBJ2-1 TRBV6-1 . . CASSEATGFPYNEQFF TGTGCCAGCAGTGAAGCCACAGGGTTCCCCTACAATGAGCAGTTCTTC